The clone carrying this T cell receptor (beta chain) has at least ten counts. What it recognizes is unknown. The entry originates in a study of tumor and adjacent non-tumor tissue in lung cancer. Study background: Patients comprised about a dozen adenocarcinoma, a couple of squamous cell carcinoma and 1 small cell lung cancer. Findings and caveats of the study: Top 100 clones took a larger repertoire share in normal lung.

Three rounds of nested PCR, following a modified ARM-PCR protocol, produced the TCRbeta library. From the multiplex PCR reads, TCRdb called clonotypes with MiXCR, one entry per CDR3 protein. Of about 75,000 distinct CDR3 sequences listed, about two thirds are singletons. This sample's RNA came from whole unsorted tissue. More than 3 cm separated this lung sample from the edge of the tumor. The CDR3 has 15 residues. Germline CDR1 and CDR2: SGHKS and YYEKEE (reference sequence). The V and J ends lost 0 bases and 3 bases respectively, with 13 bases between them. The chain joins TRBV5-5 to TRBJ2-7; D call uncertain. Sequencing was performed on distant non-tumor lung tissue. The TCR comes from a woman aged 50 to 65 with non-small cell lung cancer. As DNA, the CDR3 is TGTGCCAGCAGCTTGGGGTTCTCGACGAGCTACGAGCAGTACTTC. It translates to CASSLGFSTSYEQYF. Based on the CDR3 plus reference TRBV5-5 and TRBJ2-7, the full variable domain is DAGVTQSPTHLIKTRGQQVTLRCSPISGHKSVSWYQQVLGQGPQFIFQYYEKEERGRGNFPDRFSARQFPNYSSELNVNALLLGDSALYLCASSLGFSTSYEQYFGPGTRLTVT.